This record concerns one T cell receptor beta chain sequence. Germline CDR1 reads SEHNR; CDR2 reads FQNEAQ (reference sequence). The V end lost 2 bases, the J end lost 4 bases, and 17 bases lay between the germline ends. CDR3 length: 16 amino acids. This sample was included in a study of shared T cell receptors in the human thymus. Sequencing used immunoSEQ multiplex PCR; TCRdb keeps in-frame clones, though not all of them. The sample consists of almost 550,000 clones, more than 75% of them appearing once. These same data were also listed under a study on human thymus T cells. As reported in that work: Infants served as donors; they were healthy and Finnish and were having corrective surgery for congenital heart defects. Thymus pieces cut out during corrective heart surgery were the tissue that was used. Biased V and J segment usage appeared in thymus and peripheral blood.

The clonotype originates from a boy in the first two years of life with a congenital heart defect. The chain has TRBV7-9 and TRBJ1-1; D gene unclear. Sequenced input: thymocytes. The CDR3 here is CASSLWPLRDTTEAFF. The CDR3 DNA follows: TGTGCCAGCAGCTTATGGCCATTGAGGGATACCACTGAAGCTTTCTTT.